This entry concerns a single T cell receptor (beta chain). The record originates from a study of blood T cell repertoires in COVID-19. Clones were sequenced by immunoSEQ multiplex PCR, and TCRdb holds only the in-frame ones, with some missing. Of 200,000 to 250,000 clones in the sample, 70% to 90% are singletons; the top ten hold 1.5%. CDR3 size: 15 residues. Germline lookup yields CDR1 SGHAT and CDR2 FQNNGV. With V trimmed by 5 bases and J by 0 bases, 4 bases remained unmatched. Sequenced: peripheral blood. The V and J genes are TRBV11-2 and TRBJ2-4; 7 positions match TRBD1. This TCR came from a man between 18 and 35 years old with active or convalescent COVID-19. The CDR3 sequence: CASSVGGIAKNIQYF. The CDR3 DNA is TGTGCCAGCAGCGTAGGGGGCATAGCCAAAAACATTCAGTACTTC.